This T cell receptor (beta chain) was captured by sequencing in a study of blood T cells in healthy people across ages (dated by TCRdb to between 2014 and 2017). About the investigation overall: In model experiments, template switching captured about one uniquely barcoded TCR beta cDNA molecule for every two T cells. Using deep sequencing normalized with unique cDNA molecular identifiers, the study measured how TCR beta repertoire diversity changes with age. Four age groups were formed from the donors: young (average roughly 15 years), middle-aged (more than 35), aged (approximately 60) and long-lived (about 80). Donors of different ages were randomly distributed across sequencing lanes to avoid experimental bias. For two donors (one aged 18 to 29 and one aged 80 or older), the study analyzed two additional independent replicas of 1 million unique cDNA reads from the same blood draw.

Systemically healthy Caucasian individuals from Russia, some 36 in total and aged about 6 to 95 years, were included as donors. Approximately 11 milliliters of peripheral blood were drawn from each donor into EDTA-treated Vacutainer tubes. Ficoll-Paque density-gradient centrifugation was used to isolate PBMCs, with at least 6 million obtained per sample. Total RNA was extracted from PBMCs with Trizol reagent, with at least 6 micrograms obtained per sample. The percentages of naive CD45RAhigh/CD27high T cells were determined by flow cytometry on a PBMC aliquot from every donor. As to this clonotype: Its antigen has not been determined. There are no base qualities to consult, and no much larger clone falls within one base.

The paper's findings and limits, for the study overall: Observed TCR beta diversity correlated strongly with the percentage of naive T cells measured by flow cytometry. Estimates of total diversity from one million sequenced T cells were regarded as lower bounds and underestimates. Because donor CMV infection status was unknown, age-related changes in expanded clonotypes were potentially confounded. Since profiling was done on bulk unsorted PBMCs, naive and antigen-experienced compartments could not be conclusively compared. Compared with the aged group, the long-lived group had more naive CD4+ T cells, fewer expanded clones and increased TCR diversity, suggesting age selection. Observed TCR beta diversity per million T cells fell roughly linearly with age, and a significant reduction was already apparent by age about 38.

Libraries were prepared through 5' RACE. Instrument on record: Illumina HiSeq 2500. A second about 6 to 11 cycle PCR used a sample-barcoded 5' primer and a J-beta primer mix. Each TCR beta cDNA molecule received a unique molecular identifier from a template-switch 5' adaptor carrying 12 random nucleotides. Each sample yielded at least 2.5 million CDR3-containing paired-end reads. All of the RNA was converted into first-strand cDNA using the Mint cDNA synthesis kit, with a TRBC-specific oligonucleotide serving as the primer. Following uracil-DNA glycosylase treatment, all cDNA underwent a first 18-cycle PCR with the universal primers M1SS and BC2_uni_R. For the original study's pipeline: Normalization of each sample was performed by random selection of 1 million high-quality reads, each carrying a distinct molecular identifier. Reads sharing molecular identifiers were discarded rather than binned into consensus sequences. CDR3 identification, clonotype clustering and error correction used MiTCR with a Q25 quality threshold and the strictest error-elimination algorithm. A nonparametric unseen species model with Euler transformation was used to estimate a lower bound on total TCR beta diversity. Using fastp at Q25 and MiXCR, TCRdb reprocessed the public reads and kept productive beta chains. Identical CDR3 proteins give one entry, which carries the most common genes and DNA. Here the V and J calls rest on TCRdb's processing, not on the authors' analysis. The sample data list 1.4 million to 1.5 million distinct CDR3 sequences, and around two fifths of these were observed just once. The ten largest clones add up to 7.9% of the sample.

Sequencing was performed on blood. This receptor was taken from a woman younger than 35 in good health.

The CDR3 region has the sequence CAWSSGSTQFF. The nucleotide sequence is given as TGTGCCTGGAGTTCAGGGTCGACGCAGTTCTTC. The sequence joins TRBV30 to TRBJ2-1; matching of 5 bases hints at TRBD1 as the D gene. V gives up 2 bases and J gives up 12 bases, and the segment between their germline ends measures 11 bases. Including cysteine and phenylalanine, the CDR3 has 11 amino acids. CDR3 DNA is the only sequence kept; it has 33 bases, read in frame from the first base. The CDR1 and CDR2 encoded by the germline V gene (reference sequence) are GTSNPN and SVGIG.